This T cell receptor (beta chain) stems from a study of blood T cell repertoires in COVID-19. Per germline, CDR1 ENHRY and CDR2 SYGVKD. V was trimmed by 10 bases and J by 0 bases, leaving 6 bases between them. CDR3 length equals 12 residues. This clone was observed a few times. The table came from immunoSEQ multiplex PCR; TCRdb's copy has only in-frame clones and leaves some out. The table includes tens of thousands of clones, around 85% detected once. What was sequenced was peripheral blood. The chain joins TRBV10-3 to TRBJ2-2; no firm D call. This TCR was sampled from an elderly woman with active or convalescent COVID-19. The CDR3 here is CATTPNTGELFF. CDR3 nucleotides: TGTGCCACCACACCGAACACCGGGGAGCTGTTTTTT.